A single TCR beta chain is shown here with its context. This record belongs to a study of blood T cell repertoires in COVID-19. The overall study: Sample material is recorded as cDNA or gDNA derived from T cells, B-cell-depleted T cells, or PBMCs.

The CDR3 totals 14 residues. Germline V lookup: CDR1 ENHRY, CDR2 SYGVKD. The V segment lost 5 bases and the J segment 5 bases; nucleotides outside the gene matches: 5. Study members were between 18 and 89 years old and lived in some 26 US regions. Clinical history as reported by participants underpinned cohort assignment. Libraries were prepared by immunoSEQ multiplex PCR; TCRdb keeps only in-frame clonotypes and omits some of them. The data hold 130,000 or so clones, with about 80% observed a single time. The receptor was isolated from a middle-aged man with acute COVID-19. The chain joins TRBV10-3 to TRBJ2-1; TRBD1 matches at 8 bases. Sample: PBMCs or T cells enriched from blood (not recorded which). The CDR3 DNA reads TGTGCCATCAGTCCGGGACAGGCCAACAATGAGCAGTTCTTC. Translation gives CAISPGQANNEQFF.